Following are 30 T cell receptor beta chains from one sample sequenced in a study of blood T cell repertoires in COVID-19. Assay: immunoSEQ multiplex PCR; the TCRdb copy retains only in-frame clones and omits some. The sample yields about 270,000 clones, around 89% seen once. The sequenced sample consisted of peripheral blood. The receptors derive from a man aged 60 to 75 who had recovered from COVID-19.

The V and J genes are TRBV12-3 or TRBV12-4 and TRBJ1-2; D is unclear. This CDR3 contains 11 residues. Trimming cost V 2 bases and J 6 bases, with 4 bases left between them. The DNA of the CDR3 is TGTGCCAGCAGTTTACCCGATGGCTACACCTTC. It yields the protein CASSLPDGYTF.

The V call is TRBV6-5, the J call TRBJ2-1, with 9 bases that match TRBD2. After removal of 6 bases from V and 3 bases from J, the junction contained 6 bases not matched to a gene. This CDR3 comprises 15 residues. Germline V gene sequence: CDR1 MNHEY, CDR2 SVGAGI. CDR3 nucleotide sequence: TGTGCCAGCAGCCCCCTAGCGGGGTACTACAATGAGCAGTTCTTC. It translates to CASSPLAGYYNEQFF.

The gene calls are TRBV5-1 and TRBJ2-7, with D unresolved. Per germline, CDR1 SGHRS and CDR2 YFSETQ. Trimming removed 1 base at V and 5 bases at J, with 10 bases between. The CDR3 spans 13 residues. The CDR3 DNA reads as TGCGCCAGCAGCTTGTCCCCCTCAGACGAGCAGTACTTC. Amino acid sequence: CASSLSPSDEQYF.

The chain has TRBV9 and TRBJ1-2; D call uncertain. Germline V gene lookup returns CDR1 SGDLS and CDR2 YYNGEE. V lost 0 bases and J lost 2, with 14 bases in between. The CDR3 consists of 16 residues. The CDR3 sequence: CASSVGRGRKNYGYTF. The DNA for the CDR3 is TGTGCCAGCAGCGTAGGTCGAGGAAGAAAGAACTATGGCTACACCTTC.

The chain has TRBV6-5 and TRBJ2-2; TRBD1 matches 10 bases. V shed 6 bases, J shed 6 bases, and the junction held 4 bases outside the gene matches. The CDR3 has 14 residues. CDR1 and CDR2 from the germline V gene are MNHEY and SVGAGI. The CDR3 sequence: CASRKGTGAGELFF. In DNA form, the CDR3 reads TGTGCCAGCAGGAAAGGGACAGGGGCCGGGGAGCTGTTTTTT.

This clone came up a few times. This chain connects TRBV3-1 (or the pseudogene TRBV3-2) to TRBJ1-6; TRBD1 matches at 9 bases. After removal of 4 bases from V and 7 bases from J, the junction contained 5 bases not matched to a gene. Germline V CDR1 and CDR2: LGHDT, YNNKEL (reference sequence). The CDR3 sequence is 15 residues long. CDR3 coding DNA: TGTGCCAGCAGCCTGGGACAGGGAGGGAATTCACCCCTCCACTTT. Amino acid sequence: CASSLGQGGNSPLHF.

This clone has just a few counts. The chain joins TRBV5-4 to TRBJ1-1; the D gene is possibly TRBD1 (5 bases). V lost 5 bases to trimming and J lost 2 bases, with 10 bases between them. Germline V gene sequence: CDR1 SGHNT, CDR2 YYREEE (reference sequence). CDR3 size: 13 residues. The CDR3: CASRPTVNTEAFF. Here the CDR3 DNA reads TGTGCCAGCAGACCGACAGTTAACACTGAAGCTTTCTTT.

The chain employs TRBV5-6 and TRBJ1-4; possibly TRBD1 for D (6 bases). The CDR3 length is 15 residues. Trimming cost V 4 bases and J 6 bases, with 16 bases left between them. Looked up from germline, CDR1 is SGHDT and CDR2 is YYEEEE. The CDR3 spells CASSRETGFDEKLFF. For the CDR3, the DNA is TGTGCCAGCAGCCGAGAAACAGGGTTTGATGAAAAACTGTTTTTT.

The chain links TRBV5-6 to TRBJ2-7; D unclear. The V gene's germline CDR1 is SGHDT and CDR2 YYEEEE. The V gene lost 4 bases and the J gene lost 7 bases, with 12 bases spanning the gap. The length of the CDR3 is 12 residues. CDR3 residues: CASSNQVQEQYF. The CDR3 region has the DNA TGTGCCAGCAGCAACCAGGTGCAGGAGCAGTACTTC.

The rearrangement uses TRBV5-1 and TRBJ2-2; 7 bases fit TRBD2. This CDR3 contains 17 residues. Germline assignment: CDR1 SGHRS and CDR2 YFSETQ. V trimming: 4 bases; J trimming: 2 bases; junction bases outside the gene matches: 11. The CDR3 DNA reads as TGCGCCAGCAGCAGTCCCGGGACTACATCAAACACCGGGGAGCTGTTTTTT. Protein: CASSSPGTTSNTGELFF.

The rearrangement joins TRBV30 to TRBJ2-3, with D possibly being TRBD2 (5 bases). This CDR3 has 14 amino acids. The germline CDR1 and CDR2 sequences are GTSNPN and SVGIG (reference sequence). V lost 5 bases to trimming and J lost 2 bases, with 14 bases between them. The CDR3 nucleotides read TGTGCCTGGGTAGGACTGGCCTACACAGATACGCAGTATTTT. This encodes CAWVGLAYTDTQYF.

The V and J genes are TRBV7-2 and TRBJ2-2; a weak D match, TRBD1 (5 bases). The V and J ends lost 3 bases and 0 bases respectively, with 8 bases between them. The CDR3 has 15 residues. From germline, CDR1 is SGHTA and CDR2 FQGNSA. The CDR3 protein is CASSFWGANTGELFF. The DNA of the CDR3 is TGTGCCAGCAGCTTTTGGGGCGCGAACACCGGGGAGCTGTTTTTT.

The chain links TRBV6-2 or TRBV6-3 to TRBJ2-7, with a possible D match to TRBD1 (5 bases). This CDR3 contains 13 residues. CDR1 is MNHEY and CDR2 is SVGEGT in the germline V gene. The ends were cut back, 2 bases at V and 5 bases at J, with 10 bases in the middle. The CDR3 sequence: CASSYKGNNEQYF. Written as DNA, the CDR3 is TGTGCCAGCAGTTACAAGGGGAACAACGAGCAGTACTTC.

This chain uses TRBV24-1 with TRBJ1-5; 7 bases are shared with TRBD1. This CDR3 is 14 amino acids long. V lost 4 bases, J lost 4 bases, and 3 bases stayed unmatched. Germline V gives CDR1 KGHDR, CDR2 SFDVKD. The CDR3 here is CATSDPGQNQPQHF. In nucleotides, the CDR3 is TGTGCCACCAGTGACCCGGGACAGAATCAGCCCCAGCATTTT.

This clone appeared a few times. The chain is built from TRBV1 and TRBJ1-2; the table names TRBD1, a call not compared with the DNA. TRBV1 is tagged as a pseudogene. The CDR3 has 14 residues. The CDR3, as DNA: TGCACCAGCAGCCAAGACAGGGTTTTGTATGGCTACACCTTC. It yields the protein CTSSQDRVLYGYTF.

This chain links TRBV19 with TRBJ1-6, with 10 bases lining up with TRBD1. Germline V CDR1 and CDR2: LNHDA, SQIVND (reference sequence). This CDR3 comprises 15 residues. V gave up 6 bases and J gave up 7 bases; unmatched junction bases: 6. CDR3 nucleotide sequence: TGTGCCAGTAGAGGCTGGGGACAGGGGAATTCACCCCTCCACTTT. Encoded protein: CASRGWGQGNSPLHF.

The chain couples TRBV12-5 to TRBJ1-5; tentative D call: TRBD1 (5 bases). The CDR3 spans 14 residues. V gave up 6 bases and J gave up 5 bases, with 14 bases separating them. CDR1 LGHNT and CDR2 FRNRAP come from the germline V gene. CDR3 DNA sequence: TGTGCTAGTGGAAGTCCACAGGCACATCAGCCCCAGCATTTT. Translated, it gives CASGSPQAHQPQHF.

The rearrangement links TRBV5-1 to TRBJ2-7; 8 nucleotides match TRBD2. CDR1 and CDR2 (germline): SGHRS, YFSETQ. CDR3 size: 19 residues. V dropped 0 bases and J dropped 2; count of bases not matched to a gene: 16. CDR3 coding DNA: TGCGCCAGCAGCTTGGTACTCAGGCCAGCGGGGGTAACTCCCTACGAGCAGTACTTC. This encodes CASSLVLRPAGVTPYEQYF. Full variable domain (outside the CDR3, taken from reference TRBV5-1 and TRBJ2-7): KAGVTQTPRYLIKTRGQQVTLSCSPISGHRSVSWYQQTPGQGLQFLFEYFSETQRNKGNFPGRFSGRQFSNSRSEMNVSTLELGDSALYLCASSLVLRPAGVTPYEQYFGPGTRLTVT.

The chain has TRBV4-1 and TRBJ2-7; weak D call: TRBD1 (6 bases). The CDR3 totals 15 residues. Per germline, CDR1 MGHRA and CDR2 YSYEKL. Trimming took off 0 bases at V and 2 bases at J, with 11 bases between the two ends. The CDR3 loop reads CASSQDVPGAYEQYF. The CDR3 nucleotides are TGCGCCAGCAGCCAAGACGTACCAGGGGCCTACGAGCAGTACTTC.

This clone was detected only once. The sample carries other DNA sequences with the same CDR3. V and J are TRBV5-1 and TRBJ2-7; 10 nucleotides line up with TRBD1. The CDR3 runs 15 residues. The germline V gene encodes CDR1 SGHRS and CDR2 YFSETQ. J gave up 4 bases and V 0 bases, and 4 bases lay outside the gene matches. The CDR3 nucleotides are TGCGCCAGCAGCTTGGTAAGGGACAGGGGTTACGAGCAGTACTTC. It encodes CASSLVRDRGYEQYF.

The J gene is TRBJ1-5, the V gene TRBV4-2; TRBD1 might be the D (5 bases). Trimming removed 0 bases at V and 0 bases at J, with 12 bases between. Germline V gene lookup returns CDR1 LGHNA and CDR2 YNFKEQ. The length of the CDR3 is 17 residues. This chain's CDR3 is CASSQENRRYSNQPQHF. Written as DNA, the CDR3 is TGTGCCAGCAGCCAAGAGAACAGGCGATATAGCAATCAGCCCCAGCATTTT.

This clone was observed a single time. The chain has TRBV7-3 and TRBJ2-3; D gene ambiguous. Germline CDR1 is SGHTA and CDR2 is FQGTGA. V lost 1 base to trimming and J lost 1 base, with 3 bases between them. The CDR3 extends over 13 amino acids. CDR3 sequence: CASSLSGTDTQYF. For the CDR3, the DNA is TGTGCCAGCAGCTTAAGCGGCACAGATACGCAGTATTTT.

CDR3 nucleotides: TGTGCCAGCAGTTACTCGAGGGCAGACCCGGGTGAAAAACTGTTTTTT. Amino acids: CASSYSRADPGEKLFF. The chain links TRBV6-2 or TRBV6-3 to TRBJ1-4; D gene ambiguous. CDR1 MNHEY and CDR2 SVGEGT come from the germline V gene. The CDR3 is made up of 16 amino acids. Trimming removed 0 bases at V and 7 bases at J, with 15 bases between.

The V and J genes are TRBV29-1 and TRBJ1-2, with TRBD1 matching over 7 bases. V lost 6 bases and J lost 5; bases outside the gene matches: 15. CDR1 and CDR2 from the germline V gene are SQVTM and ANQGSEA. The CDR3 consists of 15 residues. CDR3 loop: CSVQSDRQGRYGYTF. The CDR3 coding sequence is TGCAGCGTCCAATCCGATCGACAGGGAAGGTATGGCTACACCTTC.

The genes are TRBV5-1 and TRBJ1-1; 7 bases fit TRBD1. V shed 2 bases and J 4 bases; nucleotides not matched to a gene: 5. This CDR3 has 14 amino acids. The V gene's germline CDR1 is SGHRS and CDR2 YFSETQ. CDR3 loop: CASSLNRGGTEAFF. The CDR3 bases are TGCGCCAGCAGCTTAAACAGGGGAGGCACTGAAGCTTTCTTT.

The chain couples TRBV5-6 to TRBJ1-5; perhaps TRBD1 as D (5 bases). CDR3 size: 16 residues. The ends were cut back, 6 bases at V and 0 bases at J, with 16 bases in the middle. Germline loops: CDR1 SGHDT, CDR2 YYEEEE. In DNA form, the CDR3 reads TGTGCCAGCACGCGCCGCGGGGCCCTTAGCAATCAGCCCCAGCATTTT. As protein: CASTRRGALSNQPQHF.

This rearrangement joins TRBV29-1 to TRBJ2-3; 7 bases map to TRBD1. Germline loops: CDR1 SQVTM, CDR2 ANQGSEA. The CDR3 is 14 amino acids. With V trimmed by 6 bases and J by 2 bases, 8 bases remained unmatched. CDR3: CSVPGQLHTDTQYF. In DNA, the CDR3 is TGCAGCGTCCCGGGACAGCTTCACACAGATACGCAGTATTTT.

V gene TRBV6-4 combines with J gene TRBJ1-6, with 7 nucleotides matching TRBD1. Germline CDR1 is MRHNA and CDR2 is SNTAGT. J gave up 5 bases and V 5 bases, and 3 bases lay outside the gene matches. The CDR3 runs to 14 residues. In nucleotides, the CDR3 is TGTGCCAGCAGTAGGGGGCTGGATAATTCACCCCTCCACTTT. Its protein is CASSRGLDNSPLHF.

The chain joins TRBV20-1 to TRBJ2-5, with TRBD1 matching 8 bases. The V gene's germline CDR1 is DFQATT and CDR2 SNEGSKA (reference sequence). The CDR3 runs to 11 residues. V shed 7 bases, J shed 2 bases, and the junction held 0 bases outside the gene matches. Here the CDR3 reads CSGQGQETQYF. DNA for the CDR3: TGCAGTGGACAGGGGCAAGAGACCCAGTACTTC.

The J gene is TRBJ2-7, the V gene TRBV7-8; tentative D call: TRBD2 (6 bases). Germline CDR1 SGHVS, CDR2 FQNEAQ. With 6 bases removed from V and 0 bases from J, the gap between germline ends came to 15 bases. This CDR3 has 15 amino acids. The CDR3 is CASRRDGGRSYEQYF. The CDR3 DNA is TGTGCCAGCAGACGCGACGGGGGTCGCTCCTACGAGCAGTACTTC.